This T cell receptor beta chain came from a study of immune characterization of retroperitoneal liposarcoma. One entry per CDR3 protein, called by TCRdb with MiXCR from the PCR reads. The sample lists under 2,000 distinct CDR3 sequences, over 35% occurring once. CDR3 length: 14 amino acids. CDR1 MNHNS and CDR2 SASEGT come from the germline V gene. After removal of 5 bases from V and 7 bases from J, the junction contained 8 bases not matched to a gene. V and J are TRBV6-1 and TRBJ2-1; 7 bases line up with TRBD2. Sequencing was carried out using tumor tissue. This clonotype originated in a female donor with retroperitoneal liposarcoma. The DNA of the CDR3 is TGTGCCAGCAGTTCCGCGGGAGCCCGGAATGAGCAGTTCTTC. This codes for CASSSAGARNEQFF.